What follows are 32 T cell receptor beta chains derived from one specimen sequenced in a study of cytomegalovirus exposure and HLA in healthy donors. Primers: 60 Vbeta forward and 13 Jbeta reverse. Measured with immunoSEQ multiplex PCR; TCRdb has only the in-frame clones, and not every one. This sample contains approximately 200,000 clones. Sequenced sample: PBMCs. These receptors all stem from a boy younger than 18 in good health and CMV-seronegative.

V gene TRBV6-5 combines with J gene TRBJ1-1; perhaps TRBD1 as D (6 bases). Germline V CDR1 and CDR2: MNHEY, SVGAGI. The CDR3 is made up of 15 amino acids. V was cut by 0 bases and J by 6 bases, with 14 bases left in between. The CDR3 reads CASSYSGGRYAEAFF. As DNA, the CDR3 is TGTGCCAGCAGTTACTCAGGGGGACGGTACGCTGAAGCTTTCTTT.

The V call is TRBV28, the J call TRBJ1-2, with 11 bases identical to TRBD1. This CDR3 is built from 19 residues. In germline, CDR1 is MDHEN, CDR2 SYDVKM. J lost 0 bases, V lost 3 bases, and 12 bases had no gene match. As DNA, the CDR3 is TGTGCCAGCAGTTTTATATATGAGGGGGGACAGGGGGCTAACTATGGCTACACCTTC. Translated: CASSFIYEGGQGANYGYTF.

The rearrangement uses TRBV10-3 and TRBJ2-2; 12 bases are a match to TRBD1. From germline, CDR1 is ENHRY and CDR2 SYGVKD. The CDR3 is 16 amino acids. With 4 bases clipped from V and 5 bases from J, the junction kept 5 bases outside the gene matches. In DNA, the CDR3 is TGTGCCATCAGTGGGGGGACAGGGGGCGCGACCGGGGAGCTGTTTTTT. Its protein is CAISGGTGGATGELFF.

The chain combines TRBV10-1 with TRBJ2-7; 9 nucleotides align to TRBD1. The CDR3 is made up of 15 amino acids. Per the germline V gene, CDR1 is WNHNN and CDR2 is SYGVQD (reference sequence). After removal of 5 bases from V and 4 bases from J, the junction contained 9 bases not matched to a gene. In DNA form, the CDR3 reads TGCGCCAGCAGTAAGAGAAAGGGACAGGGATACGAGCAGTACTTC. Translated, it gives CASSKRKGQGYEQYF.

The V call is TRBV15, the J call TRBJ1-1; unclear D gene. V was clipped by 5 bases and J by 1 base, with 14 bases between them. The length of the CDR3 is 15 residues. Germline CDR1 reads LNHNV; CDR2 reads YYDKDF (reference sequence). The CDR3 loop is CATSSAVVPNTEAFF. Here the CDR3 DNA reads TGTGCCACCAGCTCCGCGGTAGTTCCGAACACTGAAGCTTTCTTT.

The chain joins TRBV5-4 to TRBJ2-7; D gene uncertain. The CDR3 is 14 amino acids. Germline lookup yields CDR1 SGHNT and CDR2 YYREEE (reference sequence). V gave up 0 bases and J gave up 0 bases, with 7 bases separating them. The CDR3 reads CASSLDSLSYEQYF. As DNA, the CDR3 is TGTGCCAGCAGCTTGGACAGCCTCTCCTACGAGCAGTACTTC.

The chain combines TRBV10-1 with TRBJ1-5; D call uncertain. The CDR3 is made up of 13 amino acids. V shed 6 bases and J shed 0 bases, with 6 bases lying between them. From germline, CDR1 is WNHNN and CDR2 SYGVQD (reference sequence). CDR3 coding DNA: TGCGCCAGCAGCCGAGATAGCAATCAGCCCCAGCATTTT. Its protein product is CASSRDSNQPQHF.

Details on this clone: The junction shows a germline mismatch at one end, possibly a read error. V and J are TRBV20-1 and TRBJ1-3; no clear D. Germline V gene sequence: CDR1 DFQATT, CDR2 SNEGSKA (reference sequence). The CDR3 is made up of 11 amino acids. CDR3 sequence: CSVRLRDTIYF. CDR3 coding DNA: TGCAGTGTTAGACTCCGGGACACCATATATTTT.

Comments on this clone: Other DNA sequences in this specimen translate into the identical CDR3. CDR3 coding DNA: TGTGCCAGCAGCCAATATACCCCCTCAAGCGGGGTCACCTACGAGCAGTACTTC. Protein: CASSQYTPSSGVTYEQYF. The chain employs TRBV4-2 and TRBJ2-7; 7 bases fit TRBD2. The CDR3 is 18 amino acids. Germline lookup yields CDR1 LGHNA and CDR2 YNFKEQ. Trimming at V came to 2 bases and at J to 2 bases, leaving 15 bases not matched to a gene.

In DNA, the CDR3 is TGTGCCAGCAGTTTATCGAGCGGGGCGGAGCAGTACTTC. It is translated as CASSLSSGAEQYF. V is TRBV27 and J is TRBJ2-7; 7 nucleotides align to TRBD2. The CDR3 sequence is 13 residues long. Germline V gene sequence: CDR1 MNHEY, CDR2 SMNVEV (reference sequence). V lost 0 bases and J lost 7; bases outside the gene matches: 3.

The V and J genes are TRBV6-5 and TRBJ1-5, with 7 positions matching TRBD1. J was trimmed by 4 bases and V by 6 bases; bases with no gene match: 9. CDR3 length: 15 amino acids. The germline CDR1 and CDR2 sequences are MNHEY and SVGAGI. The chain's CDR3 is CASSYQKGANQPQHF. DNA of the CDR3: TGTGCCAGCAGCTACCAGAAGGGGGCGAATCAGCCCCAGCATTTT.

V is TRBV5-1 and J is TRBJ1-2; tentative D call: TRBD1 (6 bases). The V gene's germline CDR1 is SGHRS and CDR2 YFSETQ. This CDR3 spans 15 amino acids. Trimming stripped 4 bases from V and 8 bases from J, with 21 bases between. The CDR3 DNA is TGCGCCAGCAGCACTGGGGGTACAGGGTCTTTGGGCTACACCTTC. Amino acids: CASSTGGTGSLGYTF.

In nucleotides, the CDR3 is TGTGCCAGCAGCACAATCACCCAAGATGACACTGAAGCTTTCTTT. Translating gives CASSTITQDDTEAFF. The chain combines TRBV28 with TRBJ1-1; D is ambiguous. Trimming removed 6 bases at V and 3 bases at J, with 17 bases between. Germline CDR1 MDHEN, CDR2 SYDVKM. The CDR3 runs to 15 residues.

This rearrangement joins TRBV6-5 to TRBJ2-1; 9 nucleotides agree with TRBD2. Germline lookup yields CDR1 MNHEY and CDR2 SVGAGI. There are 15 residues in the CDR3. The V and J ends lost 5 bases and 7 bases, in that order; junction bases with no gene match: 9. Here the CDR3 reads CASSPRRGGWNEQFF. CDR3 in DNA: TGTGCCAGCAGTCCCCGGCGGGGGGGTTGGAATGAGCAGTTCTTC.

The rearrangement uses TRBV10-3 and TRBJ1-1; TRBD1 agrees at 12 bases. Germline assignment: CDR1 ENHRY and CDR2 SYGVKD. With 8 bases clipped from V and 6 bases from J, the junction kept 7 bases outside the gene matches. The CDR3 consists of 14 residues. This chain's CDR3 is CAIQPGDRGPEAFF. CDR3 nucleotides: TGTGCCATCCAACCCGGGGACAGGGGGCCTGAAGCTTTCTTT.

V is TRBV5-6 and J is TRBJ2-3, with TRBD1 identical over 8 bases. The trim removed 2 bases at V and 4 bases at J, leaving 6 bases unmatched. The CDR3 spans 15 residues. Per germline, CDR1 SGHDT and CDR2 YYEEEE. In DNA, the CDR3 is TGTGCCAGCAGCTTTGGAAGACAGGGGTCAGATACGCAGTATTTT. Translated: CASSFGRQGSDTQYF.

CDR3 sequence reads: CASSLGDRGTAGELFF. CDR3 coding DNA: TGCGCCAGCAGCTTGGGGGACAGGGGGACCGCCGGGGAGCTGTTTTTT. The rearrangement joins TRBV5-1 to TRBJ2-2; 11 nucleotides match TRBD1. Germline V gene sequence: CDR1 SGHRS, CDR2 YFSETQ. V lost 0 bases, J lost 6 bases, and 4 bases stayed unmatched. There are 16 residues in the CDR3.

The chain has TRBV18 and TRBJ2-1, with 7 bases matching TRBD2. The CDR3 is made up of 17 amino acids. In germline, CDR1 is KGHSH, CDR2 LQKENI. Germline trimming cut 0 bases from V and 2 bases from J; bases unmatched to any gene: 7. CDR3 residues: CASSPPRPGGTYNEQFF. As DNA, the CDR3 is TGTGCCAGCTCACCACCCCGACCGGGGGGAACCTACAATGAGCAGTTCTTC.

The J gene is TRBJ1-4, the V gene TRBV5-1, with D perhaps TRBD1 (5 bases). The CDR3 has 14 residues. Germline CDR1 reads SGHRS; CDR2 reads YFSETQ. V gave up 3 bases and J gave up 5 bases, with 11 bases separating them. In DNA, the CDR3 is TGCGCCAGCAGCTCACAGGTGGGGAATGAAAAACTGTTTTTT. This gives the protein CASSSQVGNEKLFF.

The rearrangement uses TRBV7-2 and TRBJ1-4; TRBD1 matches 8 bases. V was pared by 5 bases and J by 7 bases, with 3 bases of the junction left unmatched. Germline assignment: CDR1 SGHTA and CDR2 FQGNSA. The CDR3 length is 13 residues. In DNA form, the CDR3 reads TGTGCCAGCAGCCCCGACAGGGGTGAAAAACTGTTTTTT. As protein: CASSPDRGEKLFF.

The chain couples TRBV5-1 to TRBJ2-1; D uncertain. Trimming cost V 4 bases and J 4 bases, with 9 bases left between them. Germline V gene data show CDR1 as SGHRS and CDR2 as YFSETQ. CDR3 length: 13 amino acids. The CDR3 coding sequence is TGCGCCAGCAGCCGGGTAACGTACAATGAGCAGTTCTTC. It is translated as CASSRVTYNEQFF.

V usage is TRBV5-1 and J usage is TRBJ1-6, with 7 bases aligning to TRBD1. V trimming: 4 bases; J trimming: 9 bases; junction bases outside the gene matches: 19. The length of the CDR3 is 18 residues. CDR1 and CDR2 from the germline V gene are SGHRS and YFSETQ. CDR3 residues: CASSLTTATGILGSPLHF. The CDR3 DNA reads as TGCGCCAGCAGCCTCACGACCGCGACAGGGATCTTGGGTTCACCCCTCCACTTT.

This chain joins TRBV27 and TRBJ2-7, with TRBD1 matching 7 bases. From germline, CDR1 is MNHEY and CDR2 SMNVEV (reference sequence). The CDR3 has 13 amino acids. Trimming took 4 bases from V and 6 from J; bases not matched to a gene: 6. The CDR3 loop is CASSSDRAGEQYF. The CDR3 nucleotides are TGTGCCAGCAGTTCAGACAGGGCCGGCGAGCAGTACTTC.

The chain recombines TRBV19 with TRBJ2-1, with D perhaps matching TRBD2 (5 bases). The CDR3 covers 10 residues. CDR1 and CDR2 (germline): LNHDA, SQIVND (reference sequence). The germline V and J ends were trimmed by 6 bases and 9 bases, with 6 bases remaining between them. DNA of the CDR3: TGTGCCAGTAGCGAGGGTGAGCAGTTCTTC. This gives the protein CASSEGEQFF.

This chain links TRBV7-3 with TRBJ2-7, with D perhaps TRBD1 (6 bases). Per germline, CDR1 SGHTA and CDR2 FQGTGA. The V end lost 4 bases, the J end lost 5 bases, and 12 bases lay between the germline ends. The CDR3 loop spans 13 amino acids. CDR3 DNA: TGTGCCAGCAGCTCACAGGGAAATGACGAGCAGTACTTC. It yields the protein CASSSQGNDEQYF.

The V call is TRBV5-1, the J call TRBJ2-2; D perhaps matches TRBD1 (6 bases). The V gene's germline CDR1 is SGHRS and CDR2 YFSETQ. Trimming took 4 bases from V and 5 from J, leaving 18 bases between them. This CDR3 comprises 16 residues. The CDR3 bases are TGCGCCAGCAGCCTACCACAGGGATATGGAACCGGGGAGCTGTTTTTT. It specifies CASSLPQGYGTGELFF.

The V and J genes are TRBV5-5 and TRBJ1-1, with 10 bases aligning to TRBD1. Unmatched junction bases numbered 7, after V lost 4 bases and J lost 7 bases. Per germline, CDR1 SGHKS and CDR2 YYEKEE (reference sequence). This CDR3 has 14 amino acids. Here the CDR3 reads CASSVSTGGVEAFF. The CDR3 DNA reads TGTGCCAGCAGCGTTTCGACAGGGGGCGTTGAAGCTTTCTTT.

V usage is TRBV19 and J usage is TRBJ1-6, with 9 bases aligning to TRBD1. CDR1 is LNHDA, CDR2 SQIVND, per germline (reference sequence). The J segment lost 9 bases and the V segment lost 4 bases, leaving 7 bases of the junction unmatched. This CDR3 contains 15 residues. The CDR3 loop reads CASSRGQGYFSPLHF. The CDR3, as DNA: TGTGCCAGTAGTAGAGGACAGGGGTATTTTTCACCCCTCCACTTT.

The gene calls are TRBV6-5 and TRBJ1-6, with no clear D. The V gene lost 2 bases and the J gene lost 5 bases, with 7 bases spanning the gap. This CDR3 is 14 amino acids long. In germline, CDR1 is MNHEY, CDR2 SVGAGI. DNA for the CDR3: TGTGCCAGCAGTTACGCAACTAATAATTCACCCCTCCACTTT. Translated: CASSYATNNSPLHF.

This rearrangement joins TRBV27 to TRBJ1-5; D may be TRBD1 (6 bases). The V gene's germline CDR1 is MNHEY and CDR2 SMNVEV (reference sequence). The CDR3 consists of 15 residues. V shed 5 bases and J shed 9 bases, with 20 bases lying between them. The CDR3 coding sequence is TGTGCCAGCAGTCCTGGGACAACCGAGTCTTTGCCCCAGCATTTT. This translates into CASSPGTTESLPQHF.

The V gene is TRBV28, the J gene TRBJ2-7, with TRBD1 identical over 7 bases. This CDR3 contains 14 residues. Germline-derived CDR1 and CDR2 are MDHEN and SYDVKM. V was clipped by 3 bases and J by 5 bases; unmatched bases: 7. CDR3 loop: CASSFKPTGDEQYF. The CDR3 nucleotides are TGTGCCAGCAGTTTCAAGCCTACAGGGGACGAGCAGTACTTC.

The rearrangement joins TRBV7-9 to TRBJ2-5; D perhaps matches TRBD1 (6 bases). Near its end, the DNA agrees better with TRBJ2-7, so the J call may be wrong. Germline CDR1 is SEHNR and CDR2 is FQNEAQ (reference sequence). This CDR3 region has 15 residues. This chain's CDR3 is CASSNRDILIYEQYF. In DNA form, the CDR3 reads TGTGCCAGCAGCAACCGGGACATCCTCATCTACGAGCAGTACTTC.